A selection of T cell receptor beta chains follows, all from one sample in a study of shared clonotypes between healthy human individuals. Profiling relied on immunoSEQ multiplex PCR, and the TCRdb table lists in-frame clones only, not all of them. This table holds 450,000 to 700,000 clones, over 95% found once. The specimen was naive CD8+ T cells sorted from blood. The receptors stem from a woman aged 25-40 years in good health. Both conserved end residues are part of each CDR3. The D gene is left open where the match is weak. Some rows mark clone size as missing; the rest say once, few, many or name a class of expanded clone.

CDR3 length,clone size,J gene,V gene,D gene,CDR3 protein,CDR3 DNA
17,NA,TRBJ2-7,TRBV9,TRBD2,CASSASDRGRVSGEQYF,TGTGCCAGCAGCGCCTCGGACCGCGGGAGGGTCTCGGGGGAGCAGTACTTC
16,NA,TRBJ2-3,TRBV11-2,NA,CASNQGPGAPPDTQYF,TGTGCCAGCAACCAAGGACCTGGGGCACCCCCAGATACGCAGTATTTT
13,few,TRBJ2-2,TRBV10-1,NA,CASSDREHGELFF,TGCGCCAGCAGTGACAGGGAGCACGGGGAGCTGTTTTTT
16,NA,TRBJ2-7,TRBV7-8,NA,CASSEDGVGFGYEQYF,TGTGCCAGCAGCGAGGACGGGGTGGGGTTTGGGTACGAGCAGTACTTC
13,NA,TRBJ1-1,TRBV7-2,NA,CASSPVGGPEAFF,TGTGCCAGCAGCCCGGTGGGGGGCCCTGAAGCTTTCTTT
19,NA,TRBJ2-7,TRBV5-1,NA,CASSFLLVGGQEGWYEQYF,TGCGCCAGCAGCTTCCTACTGGTGGGCGGCCAGGAGGGATGGTACGAGCAGTACTTC
14,NA,TRBJ1-1,TRBV27,NA,CASRPSAGWLEAFF,TGTGCCAGCCGCCCGTCGGCAGGGTGGTTGGAAGCTTTCTTT
16,NA,TRBJ1-1,TRBV5-1,NA,CASSLDREGLSTEAFF,TGCGCCAGCAGCTTGGACAGGGAGGGACTGAGCACTGAAGCTTTCTTT
17,NA,TRBJ2-1,TRBV4-1,NA,CASSFVTGPSSYNEQFF,TGCGCCAGCAGTTTTGTGACGGGGCCGAGCTCCTACAATGAGCAGTTCTTC
20,NA,TRBJ1-5,TRBV7-3,NA,CASSLTGWGNTVFSNQPQHF,TGTGCCAGCAGCTTAACCGGTTGGGGGAACACAGTCTTTAGCAATCAGCCCCAGCATTTT
13,NA,TRBJ2-3,TRBV2,NA,CASSGIDTVAQYF,TGTGCCAGTTCAGGAATAGACACGGTGGCGCAGTATTTT
15,NA,TRBJ2-1,TRBV28,NA,CASSFLGETDNEQFF,TGTGCCAGCAGTTTCTTGGGGGAGACAGATAATGAGCAGTTCTTC
15,NA,TRBJ2-7,TRBV29-1,NA,CSVEAPGSSSYEQYF,TGCAGCGTTGAAGCACCGGGGTCTAGCTCCTACGAGCAGTACTTC
16,NA,TRBJ2-7,TRBV2,NA,CASSEADGSLHREQYF,TGTGCCAGCAGTGAAGCGGATGGCAGTCTCCATCGGGAGCAGTACTTC
13,once,TRBJ1-2,TRBV28,NA,CASSYGILLGYTF,TGTGCCAGCAGTTATGGGATCCTCTTAGGCTACACCTTC
16,once,TRBJ1-6,TRBV6-5,NA,CASSYVSRALYSPLHF,TGTGCCAGCAGTTATGTGAGCAGGGCATTGTATTCACCCCTCCACTTT
13,once,TRBJ2-7,TRBV29-1,TRBD1,CSVWTGSSYEQYF,TGCAGCGTGTGGACAGGGAGCTCCTACGAGCAGTACTTC
15,NA,TRBJ1-5,TRBV28,NA,CASSLGGYSNQPQHF,TGTGCCAGCAGTTTAGGGGGGTATAGCAATCAGCCCCAGCATTTT
17,NA,TRBJ2-4,TRBV4-1,NA,CASSQDRRDPLQNIQYF,TGCGCCAGCAGCCAAGATCGGCGGGACCCACTCCAAAACATTCAGTACTTC
15,NA,TRBJ2-6,TRBV6-5,NA,CASSTQGSGANVLTF,TGTGCCAGCAGTACACAGGGCTCTGGGGCCAACGTCCTGACTTTC
13,NA,TRBJ2-7,TRBV30,TRBD2,CAWTSGIGYEQYF,TGTGCCTGGACTAGCGGGATAGGGTACGAGCAGTACTTC
15,NA,TRBJ2-1,TRBV27,TRBD2,CASSLLAGAYNEQFF,TGTGCCAGCAGCCTACTAGCGGGGGCGTACAATGAGCAGTTCTTC
16,NA,TRBJ2-1,TRBV5-1,TRBD2,CASSASGTSSYNEQFF,TGCGCCAGCAGCGCTTCCGGGACTAGCTCCTACAATGAGCAGTTCTTC
13,NA,TRBJ2-7,TRBV11-2,NA,CASSFGRSYEQYF,TGTGCCAGCAGCTTCGGCCGTTCCTACGAGCAGTACTTC
14,NA,TRBJ2-7,TRBV7-9,NA,CASSSTGLSYEQYF,TGTGCCAGCAGCTCGACAGGCCTGTCCTACGAGCAGTACTTC
15,NA,TRBJ2-1,TRBV27,TRBD1,CASRPDRENYNEQFF,TGTGCCAGCAGGCCGGACAGGGAAAACTACAATGAGCAGTTCTTC
13,NA,TRBJ2-7,TRBV7-7,NA,CASSLSAGYEQYF,TGTGCCAGCAGCTTATCCGCTGGATACGAGCAGTACTTC
15,NA,TRBJ2-6,TRBV2,NA,CASSDGGDGANVLTF,TGTGCCAGCAGTGATGGGGGAGATGGGGCCAACGTCCTGACTTTC
14,NA,TRBJ2-7,TRBV6-6,NA,CASSYAGAAYEQYF,TGTGCCAGCAGTTACGCTGGGGCAGCCTACGAGCAGTACTTC
15,NA,TRBJ2-7,TRBV27,NA,CASSLEGLLPREQYF,TGTGCCAGCAGTTTAGAGGGTCTCCTTCCCAGGGAGCAGTACTTC
11,NA,TRBJ2-7,TRBV28,NA,CASSFRDEQYF,TGTGCCAGCAGTTTCAGGGACGAGCAGTACTTC
16,NA,TRBJ2-1,TRBV10-3,TRBD2,CAISEELAGIYNEQFF,TGTGCCATCAGTGAGGAACTAGCGGGGATCTACAATGAGCAGTTCTTC
15,NA,TRBJ2-7,TRBV5-6,NA,CASSPGPGWRYEQYF,TGTGCCAGCAGCCCGGGCCCGGGATGGCGATACGAGCAGTACTTC
16,NA,TRBJ2-7,TRBV9,NA,CASSVAYDSPGHEQYF,TGTGCCAGCAGCGTAGCGTACGACTCCCCCGGACACGAGCAGTACTTC
14,NA,TRBJ2-7,TRBV27,TRBD1,CASSLWTGINEQYF,TGTGCCAGCAGTTTATGGACAGGGATAAACGAGCAGTACTTC
18,once,TRBJ2-5,TRBV11-2,TRBD2,CASSPGLAGEPLQETQYF,TGTGCCAGCAGCCCGGGACTAGCGGGAGAACCTTTACAAGAGACCCAGTACTTC
15,NA,TRBJ2-1,TRBV19,TRBD2,CASSIEGTRYNEQFF,TGTGCCAGTAGTATAGAAGGGACTAGGTACAATGAGCAGTTCTTC
18,NA,TRBJ2-1,TRBV19,TRBD2,CASSSLGGRVSSYNEQFF,TGTGCCAGTAGTAGCCTAGGCGGGAGGGTCAGCTCCTACAATGAGCAGTTCTTC
15,NA,TRBJ2-7,TRBV28,NA,CASSPRDESSYEQYF,TGTGCCAGCAGCCCCCGGGACGAGTCTTCCTACGAGCAGTACTTC
19,once,TRBJ2-2,TRBV12-1,NA,CASSFLWSSGSANTGELFF,TGTGCCAGCAGCTTTCTCTGGTCTAGCGGAAGCGCGAACACCGGGGAGCTGTTTTTT
16,NA,TRBJ1-3,TRBV11-2,NA,CASGGSDGVSGNTIYF,TGTGCCAGCGGGGGGTCGGACGGGGTTTCTGGAAACACCATATATTTT
16,NA,TRBJ2-3,TRBV5-1,TRBD1,CASSFRGQRGTDTQYF,TGCGCCAGCAGCTTCAGGGGGCAAAGGGGCACAGATACGCAGTATTTT
15,NA,TRBJ1-1,TRBV7-9,NA,CASSWYREMNTEAFF,TGTGCCAGCAGCTGGTACAGGGAAATGAACACTGAAGCTTTCTTT